A single sample is the source of the 2 T cell receptor beta chains below, sequenced in a study of cytomegalovirus exposure and HLA in healthy donors. The PCR contained 60 Vbeta and 13 Jbeta primers. Libraries were prepared by immunoSEQ multiplex PCR; TCRdb keeps only in-frame clonotypes and omits some of them. The top ten clones hold roughly 0.24% of a sample with about 250,000 clones, roughly 81% of them seen once. Sequences were obtained from PBMCs. Receptors originate from a girl aged 2-10 years in good health and CMV-seronegative.

The chain couples TRBV27 to TRBJ2-7; 7 nucleotides align to TRBD1. The CDR3 is made up of 16 amino acids. CDR1 is MNHEY, CDR2 SMNVEV, per germline (reference sequence). Trimming at V came to 3 bases and at J to 3 bases, leaving 11 bases not matched to a gene. CDR3 loop: CASSFSAGDSLYEQYF. The CDR3 nucleotides read TGTGCCAGCAGTTTCTCGGCCGGGGACAGCCTCTACGAGCAGTACTTC.

The chain joins TRBV5-1 to TRBJ1-2, with D possibly TRBD1 on 6 matching bases. The CDR3 loop spans 13 amino acids. V dropped 4 bases and J dropped 7 bases, with 14 bases sitting between them. Germline loops: CDR1 SGHRS, CDR2 YFSETQ. CDR3 loop: CASSPTGTGGYTF. As DNA, the CDR3 is TGCGCCAGCAGCCCTACAGGGACCGGTGGCTACACCTTC.